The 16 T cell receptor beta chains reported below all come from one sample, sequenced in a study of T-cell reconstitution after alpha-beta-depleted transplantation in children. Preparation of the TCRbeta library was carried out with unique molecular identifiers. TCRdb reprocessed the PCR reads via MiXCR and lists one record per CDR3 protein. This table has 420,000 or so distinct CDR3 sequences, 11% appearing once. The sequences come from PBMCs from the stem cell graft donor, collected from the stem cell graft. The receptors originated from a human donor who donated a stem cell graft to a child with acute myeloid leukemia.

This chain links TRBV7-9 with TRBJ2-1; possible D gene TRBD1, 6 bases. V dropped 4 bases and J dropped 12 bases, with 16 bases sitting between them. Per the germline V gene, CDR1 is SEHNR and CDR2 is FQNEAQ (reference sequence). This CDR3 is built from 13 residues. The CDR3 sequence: CASSSESGTRQFF. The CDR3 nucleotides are TGTGCCAGCAGCTCCGAATCCGGGACACGGCAGTTCTTC.

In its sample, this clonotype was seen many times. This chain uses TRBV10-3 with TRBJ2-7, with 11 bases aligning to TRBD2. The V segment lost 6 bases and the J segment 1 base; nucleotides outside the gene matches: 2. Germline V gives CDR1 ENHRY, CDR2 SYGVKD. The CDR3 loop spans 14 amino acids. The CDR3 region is CAIRPSGRSYEQYF. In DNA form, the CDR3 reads TGTGCCATCAGGCCTAGCGGGAGGTCCTACGAGCAGTACTTC.

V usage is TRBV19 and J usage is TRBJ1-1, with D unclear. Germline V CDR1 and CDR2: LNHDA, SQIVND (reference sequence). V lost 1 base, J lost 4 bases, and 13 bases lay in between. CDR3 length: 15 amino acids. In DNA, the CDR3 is TGTGCCAGTAGTATAGGTCTCAAAGCCGCCACTGAAGCTTTCTTT. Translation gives CASSIGLKAATEAFF.

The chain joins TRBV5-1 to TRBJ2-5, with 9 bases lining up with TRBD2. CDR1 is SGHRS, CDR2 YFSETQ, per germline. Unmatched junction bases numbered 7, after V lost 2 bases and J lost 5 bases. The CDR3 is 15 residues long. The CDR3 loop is CASSFGGRAAETQYF. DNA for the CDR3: TGCGCCAGCAGCTTCGGCGGGAGGGCCGCGGAGACCCAGTACTTC.

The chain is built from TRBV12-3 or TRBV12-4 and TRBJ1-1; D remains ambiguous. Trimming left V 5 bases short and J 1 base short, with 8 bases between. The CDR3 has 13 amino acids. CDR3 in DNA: TGTGCCAGCAGTCTCCACACGAACACTGAAGCTTTCTTT. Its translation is CASSLHTNTEAFF.

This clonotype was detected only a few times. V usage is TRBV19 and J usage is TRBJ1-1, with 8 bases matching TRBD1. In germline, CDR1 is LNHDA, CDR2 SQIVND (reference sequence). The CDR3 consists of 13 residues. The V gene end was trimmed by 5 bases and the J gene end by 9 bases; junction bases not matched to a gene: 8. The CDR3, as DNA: TGTGCCAGTAGTCCCCGGGCAGGGGGCCAAGCTTTCTTT. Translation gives CASSPRAGGQAFF. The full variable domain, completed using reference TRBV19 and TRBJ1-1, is DGGITQSPKYLFRKEGQNVTLSCEQNLNHDAMYWYRQDPGQGLRLIYYSQIVNDFQKGDIAEGYSVSREKKESFPLTVTSAQKNPTAFYLCASSPRAGGQAFFGQGTRLTVV.

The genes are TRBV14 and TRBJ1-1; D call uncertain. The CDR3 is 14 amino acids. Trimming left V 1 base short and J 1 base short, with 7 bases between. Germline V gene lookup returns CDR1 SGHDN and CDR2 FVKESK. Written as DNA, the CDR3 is TGTGCCAGCAGCCAAGGGGGATGGAACACTGAAGCTTTCTTT. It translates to CASSQGGWNTEAFF.

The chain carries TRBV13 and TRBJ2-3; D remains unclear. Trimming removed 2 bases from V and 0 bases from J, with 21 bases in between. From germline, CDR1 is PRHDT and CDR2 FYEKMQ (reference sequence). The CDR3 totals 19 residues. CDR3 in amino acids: CASSLTGFGSLDSTDTQYF. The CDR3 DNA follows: TGTGCCAGCAGCTTAACCGGGTTCGGTTCACTTGATAGCACAGATACGCAGTATTTT.

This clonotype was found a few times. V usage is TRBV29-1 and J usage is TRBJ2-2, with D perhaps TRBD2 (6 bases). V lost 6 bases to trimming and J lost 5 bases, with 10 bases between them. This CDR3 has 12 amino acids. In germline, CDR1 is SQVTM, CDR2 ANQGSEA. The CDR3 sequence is CSVPAGTGELFF. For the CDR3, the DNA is TGCAGCGTCCCGGCGGGGACCGGGGAGCTGTTTTTT.

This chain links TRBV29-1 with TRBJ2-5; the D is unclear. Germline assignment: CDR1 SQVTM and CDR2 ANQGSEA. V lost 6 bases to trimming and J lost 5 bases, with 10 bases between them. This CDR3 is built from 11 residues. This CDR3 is CSVANGETQYF. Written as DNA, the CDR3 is TGCAGCGTGGCCAATGGGGAGACCCAGTACTTC. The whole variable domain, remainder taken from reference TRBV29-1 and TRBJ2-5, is SAVISQKPSRDICQRGTSLTIQCQVDSQVTMMFWYRQQPGQSLTLIATANQGSEATYESGFVIDKFPISRPNLTFSTLTVSNMSPEDSSIYLCSVANGETQYFGPGTRLLVL.

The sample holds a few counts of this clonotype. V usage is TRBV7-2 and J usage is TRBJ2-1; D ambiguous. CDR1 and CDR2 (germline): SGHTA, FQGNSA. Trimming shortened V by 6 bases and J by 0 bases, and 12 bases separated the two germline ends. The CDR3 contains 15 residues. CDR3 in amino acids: CASSRTASSYNEQFF. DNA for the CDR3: TGTGCCAGCAGTCGAACCGCCTCCTCCTACAATGAGCAGTTCTTC.

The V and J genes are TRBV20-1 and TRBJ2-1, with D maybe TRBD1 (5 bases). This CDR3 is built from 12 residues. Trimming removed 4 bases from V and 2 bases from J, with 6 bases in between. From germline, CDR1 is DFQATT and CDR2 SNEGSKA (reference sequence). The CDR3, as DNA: TGCAGTGCTACACAGGCCTACAATGAGCAGTTCTTC. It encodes CSATQAYNEQFF.

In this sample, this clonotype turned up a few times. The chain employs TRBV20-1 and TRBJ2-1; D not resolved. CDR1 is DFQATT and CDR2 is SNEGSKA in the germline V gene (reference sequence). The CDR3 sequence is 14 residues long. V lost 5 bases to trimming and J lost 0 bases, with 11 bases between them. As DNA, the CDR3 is TGCAGTGCTGATCCTCCTAGCTCCTACAATGAGCAGTTCTTC. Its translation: CSADPPSSYNEQFF.

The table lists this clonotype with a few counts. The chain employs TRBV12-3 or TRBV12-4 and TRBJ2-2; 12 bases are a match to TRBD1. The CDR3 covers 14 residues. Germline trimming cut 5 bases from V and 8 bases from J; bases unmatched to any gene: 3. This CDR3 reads CASSRDRGLGELFF. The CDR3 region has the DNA TGTGCCAGCAGTCGGGACAGGGGGCTAGGGGAGCTGTTTTTT.

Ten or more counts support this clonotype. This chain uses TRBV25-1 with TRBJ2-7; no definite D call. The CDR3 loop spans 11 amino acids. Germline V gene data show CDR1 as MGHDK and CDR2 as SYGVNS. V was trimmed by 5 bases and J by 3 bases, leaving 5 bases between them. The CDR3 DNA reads TGTGCCAGCAGTAACAACTACGAGCAGTACTTC. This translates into CASSNNYEQYF.

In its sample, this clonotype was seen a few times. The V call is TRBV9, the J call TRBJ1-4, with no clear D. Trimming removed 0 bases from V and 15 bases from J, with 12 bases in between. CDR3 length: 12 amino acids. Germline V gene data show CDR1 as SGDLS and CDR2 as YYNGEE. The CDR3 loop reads CASSVGAGPLFF. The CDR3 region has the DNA TGTGCCAGCAGCGTAGGGGCAGGTCCATTGTTTTTT.